One T cell receptor (beta chain) is described in this entry. The antigen remains undetermined. These data are taken from a study of cytotoxic CD8 clonotypes in ibrutinib-treated CLL. About the study: Partial responders approximately 25, complete 2; about 12 progressed and around 15 stayed in remission by median around 71 months. Per sample, productive templates averaged approximately 260,000 and productive rearrangements averaged approximately 100,000. Study findings and constraints: Baseline levels were approached again at progression, after clonality had risen at ibrutinib response. Public clonotypes, rarely seen, contracted or held steady on treatment.

Germline V gene data show CDR1 as SGDLS and CDR2 as YYNGEE. The V and J ends lost 3 bases and 3 bases respectively, with 17 bases between them. This CDR3 has 16 amino acids. Assay: immunoSEQ multiplex PCR; the TCRdb copy retains only in-frame clones and omits some. Of about 300,000 clones listed, 60% to 80% are singletons. The clonotype comes from a human donor with chronic lymphocytic leukemia. The source material was PBMCs, sampled after 36 months of ibrutinib treatment. The chain uses TRBV9 and TRBJ2-3, with a tentative D call TRBD2 (5 bases). CDR3 residues: CASSEMGKDWTDTQYF. The CDR3 coding sequence is TGTGCCAGCAGCGAAATGGGAAAGGACTGGACAGATACGCAGTATTTT.